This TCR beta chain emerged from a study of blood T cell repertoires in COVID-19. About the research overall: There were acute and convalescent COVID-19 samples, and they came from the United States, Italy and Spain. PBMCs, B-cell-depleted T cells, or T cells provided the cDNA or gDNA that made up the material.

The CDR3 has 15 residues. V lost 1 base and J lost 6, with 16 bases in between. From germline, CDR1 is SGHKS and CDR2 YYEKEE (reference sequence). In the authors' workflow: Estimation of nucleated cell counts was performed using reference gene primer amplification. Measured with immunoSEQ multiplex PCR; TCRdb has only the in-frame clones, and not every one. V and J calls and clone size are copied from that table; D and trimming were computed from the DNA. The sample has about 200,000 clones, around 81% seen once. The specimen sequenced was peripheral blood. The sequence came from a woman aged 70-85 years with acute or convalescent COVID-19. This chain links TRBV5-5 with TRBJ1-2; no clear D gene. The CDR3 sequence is CASSLTPRVADGYTF. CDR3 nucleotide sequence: TGTGCCAGCAGCTTGACCCCTCGGGTGGCGGATGGCTACACCTTC.